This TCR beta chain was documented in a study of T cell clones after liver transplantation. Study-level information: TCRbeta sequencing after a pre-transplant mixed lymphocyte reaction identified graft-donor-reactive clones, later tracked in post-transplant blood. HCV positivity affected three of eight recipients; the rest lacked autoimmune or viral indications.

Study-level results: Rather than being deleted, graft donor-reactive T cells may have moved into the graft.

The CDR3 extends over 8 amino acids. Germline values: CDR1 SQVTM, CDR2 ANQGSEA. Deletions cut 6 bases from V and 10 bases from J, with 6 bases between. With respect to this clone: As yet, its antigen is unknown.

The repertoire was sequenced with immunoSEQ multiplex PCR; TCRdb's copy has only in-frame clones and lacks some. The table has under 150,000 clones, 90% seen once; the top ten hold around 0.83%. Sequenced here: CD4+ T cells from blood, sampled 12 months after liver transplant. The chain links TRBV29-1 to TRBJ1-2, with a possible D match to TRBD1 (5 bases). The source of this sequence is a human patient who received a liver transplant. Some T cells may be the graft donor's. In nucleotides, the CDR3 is TGCAGCGTGGGGCCCTACACCTTC. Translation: CSVGPYTF.